Included here is one T cell receptor (beta chain) sequence, with context. From germline, CDR1 is SGHVS and CDR2 FNYEAQ. This CDR3 spans 18 amino acids. Deletions cut 1 base from V and 1 base from J, with 17 bases between. The method was immunoSEQ multiplex PCR; TCRdb's version includes in-frame clones alone and lacks a portion of them. Among 80,000 to 100,000 clones, about 91% were seen once, and the ten largest hold 12% to 15%. This sample stems from a study of control samples from healthy donors and cancer patients. Sequenced material: blood. The TCR originated in a man aged 25-45 years in good health. The chain has TRBV7-6 and TRBJ1-5; a possible D gene is TRBD1 (6 bases). The CDR3 loop reads CASSLVSRGVGSNQPQHF. The CDR3 coding sequence is TGTGCCAGCAGCTTAGTTAGCAGGGGAGTGGGCAGCAATCAGCCCCAGCATTTT. Using reference TRBV7-6 and TRBJ1-5 for the parts outside the CDR3, the full variable domain is GAGVSQSPRYKVTKRGQDVALRCDPISGHVSLYWYRQALGQGPEFLTYFNYEAQQDKSGLPNDRFSAERPEGSISTLTIQRTEQRDSAMYRCASSLVSRGVGSNQPQHFGDGTRLSIL.